These T cell receptor beta chains were read from a single sample in a study of CD8+ T cells in alopecia areata. Only in-frame clones appear in the TCRdb table, and some are missing; sequencing was by immunoSEQ multiplex PCR. Here the sample spans roughly 170,000 clones, just under 60% being singletons. Sequences were derived from CD4+ T cells sorted from blood, sampled at week 0. These receptors all stem from a human donor with alopecia areata. Both conserved end residues are part of each CDR3. D genes are given only for firm matches. Size values are once, few and many counts, or a class for expanded clones, and some rows have none.

size: NA; V: TRBV2; J: TRBJ2-1; D: NA; CDR3: CASSGLNEQFF; DNA: TGTGCCAGCAGCGGACTGAATGAGCAGTTCTTC
size: once; V: TRBV28; J: TRBJ2-7; D: TRBD2; CDR3: CASRLAGGLDEQYF; DNA: TGTGCCAGTAGGCTAGCGGGGGGGCTCGACGAGCAGTACTTC
size: NA; V: TRBV29-1; J: TRBJ1-2; D: TRBD1; CDR3: CSVDRTGADYGYTF; DNA: TGCAGCGTCGACCGGACAGGGGCGGACTATGGCTACACCTTC
size: NA; V: TRBV7-2; J: TRBJ2-1; D: TRBD2; CDR3: CASSEDRLAVYNEQFF; DNA: TGTGCCAGCAGCGAAGACCGACTAGCGGTGTACAATGAGCAGTTCTTC
size: NA; V: TRBV5-1; J: TRBJ2-7; D: TRBD1; CDR3: CASSLEQGIEQYF; DNA: TGCGCCAGCAGCTTGGAACAGGGGATCGAGCAGTACTTC
size: NA; V: TRBV30; J: TRBJ1-2; D: NA; CDR3: CAWSVMGYGYTF; DNA: TGTGCCTGGAGTGTTATGGGCTATGGCTACACCTTC
size: NA; V: TRBV6-5; J: TRBJ1-6; D: NA; CDR3: CASSRPSGVNSPLHF; DNA: TGTGCCAGCAGCCGACCTTCGGGAGTTAATTCACCCCTCCACTTT
size: NA; V: TRBV6-1; J: TRBJ2-7; D: NA; CDR3: CASSDRGATYEQYF; DNA: TGTGCCAGCAGTGATCGTGGGGCGACCTACGAGCAGTACTTC
size: NA; V: TRBV6-1; J: TRBJ2-7; D: NA; CDR3: CASSHGTSYEQYF; DNA: TGTGCCAGCAGCCATGGGACTTCCTACGAGCAGTACTTC
size: NA; V: TRBV5-1; J: TRBJ2-5; D: NA; CDR3: CASSLGGDQETQYF; DNA: TGCGCCAGCAGCTTGGGAGGCGACCAAGAGACCCAGTACTTC
size: NA; V: TRBV25-1; J: TRBJ2-5; D: TRBD1; CDR3: CASSEYNGRGPGTQYF; DNA: TGTGCCAGCAGTGAATATAACGGCAGGGGGCCGGGGACCCAGTACTTC
size: NA; V: TRBV7-2; J: TRBJ1-2; D: NA; CDR3: CASSPASGYGYTF; DNA: TGTGCCAGCAGCCCCGCCTCTGGCTATGGCTACACCTTC
size: NA; V: TRBV5-1; J: TRBJ1-1; D: TRBD1; CDR3: CASSLRDRREAFF; DNA: TGCGCCAGCAGCCTCCGGGACAGACGTGAAGCTTTCTTT
size: once; V: TRBV7-9; J: TRBJ2-2; D: NA; CDR3: CASSLGRGANTGELFF; DNA: TGTGCCAGCAGCTTAGGCAGGGGCGCGAACACCGGGGAGCTGTTTTTT
size: NA; V: TRBV4-2; J: TRBJ2-3; D: NA; CDR3: CASSRLDTQYF; DNA: TGTGCCAGCAGCCGACTAGATACGCAGTATTTT
size: once; V: TRBV4-1; J: TRBJ1-5; D: NA; CDR3: CASSQYRIRQPQHF; DNA: TGCGCCAGCAGCCAATACAGGATTCGTCAGCCCCAGCATTTT
size: NA; V: TRBV27; J: TRBJ1-2; D: TRBD1; CDR3: CASSIQGSLGGYTF; DNA: TGTGCCAGCAGTATACAGGGGTCTCTGGGTGGCTACACCTTC
size: NA; V: TRBV9; J: TRBJ1-2; D: TRBD1; CDR3: CASSVEAGQGSWTF; DNA: TGTGCCAGCAGCGTAGAAGCTGGACAGGGATCTTGGACCTTC
size: NA; V: TRBV30; J: TRBJ2-3; D: NA; CDR3: CAWNSPRQVLSTDTQYF; DNA: TGTGCCTGGAACTCCCCCCGACAGGTCCTAAGCACAGATACGCAGTATTTT
size: NA; V: TRBV5-1; J: TRBJ1-4; D: NA; CDR3: CASSLGRSEKLFF; DNA: TGCGCCAGCAGCTTGGGCAGGAGCGAAAAACTGTTTTTT
size: NA; V: TRBV29-1; J: TRBJ2-3; D: NA; CDR3: CSVDVELSTDTQYF; DNA: TGCAGCGTTGACGTCGAGCTCAGCACAGATACGCAGTATTTT
size: NA; V: TRBV19; J: TRBJ2-2; D: NA; CDR3: CAAATPGVVGELFF; DNA: TGTGCCGCTGCTACTCCGGGGGTGGTCGGGGAGCTGTTTTTT
size: many; V: TRBV10-3; J: TRBJ2-6; D: TRBD1; CDR3: CAIRDSGDRGYSGANVLTF; DNA: TGTGCCATCAGGGATTCCGGGGACAGGGGATATTCTGGGGCCAACGTCCTGACTTTC
size: NA; V: TRBV30; J: TRBJ2-7; D: NA; CDR3: CAWSNGIAYEQYF; DNA: TGTGCCTGGAGTAACGGTATCGCCTACGAGCAGTACTTC
size: many; V: TRBV2; J: TRBJ2-1; D: TRBD2; CDR3: CASSGTSGGEQFF; DNA: TGTGCCAGCAGTGGGACTAGCGGGGGGGAGCAGTTCTTC
size: few; V: TRBV7-2; J: TRBJ2-5; D: NA; CDR3: CASSLYVALRAETQYF; DNA: TGTGCCAGCAGCTTGTATGTCGCGCTAAGGGCGGAGACCCAGTACTTC
size: NA; V: TRBV9; J: TRBJ2-3; D: TRBD2; CDR3: CASSSRSRGGADTQYF; DNA: TGTGCCAGCAGCTCCCGAAGCCGGGGGGGTGCAGATACGCAGTATTTT
size: NA; V: TRBV18; J: TRBJ2-6; D: NA; CDR3: CASSPPLRTGANVLTF; DNA: TGTGCCAGCTCACCACCCCTGCGGACTGGGGCCAACGTCCTGACTTTC
size: NA; V: TRBV30; J: TRBJ1-2; D: NA; CDR3: CAWSARTVNYGYTF; DNA: TGTGCCTGGAGTGCACGCACTGTTAACTATGGCTACACCTTC
size: few; V: TRBV5-1; J: TRBJ2-5; D: NA; CDR3: CASSLNEETQYF; DNA: TGCGCCAGCAGCTTAAATGAAGAGACCCAGTACTTC
size: once; V: TRBV15; J: TRBJ2-3; D: TRBD2; CDR3: CATSRGGSGGTDTQYF; DNA: TGTGCCACCAGCAGAGGAGGTAGCGGGGGCACAGATACGCAGTATTTT
size: NA; V: TRBV19; J: TRBJ1-2; D: NA; CDR3: CASSIRVGGYTF; DNA: TGTGCCAGTAGTATCAGGGTAGGGGGCTACACCTTC
size: NA; V: TRBV2; J: TRBJ1-5; D: TRBD1; CDR3: CASSSPTGQEIYQPQHF; DNA: TGTGCCAGCAGTTCTCCAACGGGACAGGAGATATATCAGCCCCAGCATTTT
size: NA; V: TRBV4-1; J: TRBJ2-5; D: TRBD1; CDR3: CASSPGTGGMKTQYF; DNA: TGCGCCAGCAGCCCCGGGACAGGGGGCATGAAGACCCAGTACTTC
size: many; V: TRBV27; J: TRBJ2-6; D: TRBD1; CDR3: CASSRQGPGANVLTF; DNA: TGTGCCAGCAGTAGACAGGGTCCTGGGGCCAACGTCCTGACTTTC
size: NA; V: TRBV7-9; J: TRBJ2-7; D: NA; CDR3: CASSLVRGSTYEQYF; DNA: TGTGCCAGCAGCTTAGTCCGGGGCTCAACCTACGAGCAGTACTTC
size: NA; V: TRBV2; J: TRBJ2-7; D: NA; CDR3: CASTGLLSGEQYF; DNA: TGTGCCAGCACCGGGCTGCTTTCGGGGGAGCAGTACTTC
size: NA; V: TRBV9; J: TRBJ2-7; D: TRBD2; CDR3: CASSPRRLAGPYEQYF; DNA: TGTGCCAGCAGCCCAAGGAGACTAGCGGGGCCCTACGAGCAGTACTTC
size: NA; V: TRBV5-1; J: TRBJ1-4; D: NA; CDR3: CASSQGALDSSLFF; DNA: TGCGCCAGCAGTCAAGGGGCCCTTGATTCATCACTGTTTTTT
size: NA; V: TRBV2; J: TRBJ2-3; D: NA; CDR3: CASSWETDTQYF; DNA: TGTGCCAGCTCATGGGAGACAGATACGCAGTATTTT
size: NA; V: TRBV6-5; J: TRBJ2-3; D: NA; CDR3: CASRPTLGHTQYF; DNA: TGTGCCAGCAGACCGACGCTGGGACATACGCAGTATTTT
size: NA; V: TRBV29-1; J: TRBJ1-1; D: NA; CDR3: CSVEHRMSSTEAFF; DNA: TGCAGCGTCGAACACCGAATGAGTAGCACTGAAGCTTTCTTT
size: many; V: TRBV19; J: TRBJ1-5; D: TRBD1; CDR3: CASKRRTGGGQPQHF; DNA: TGTGCCAGTAAAAGGCGGACAGGGGGCGGTCAGCCCCAGCATTTT